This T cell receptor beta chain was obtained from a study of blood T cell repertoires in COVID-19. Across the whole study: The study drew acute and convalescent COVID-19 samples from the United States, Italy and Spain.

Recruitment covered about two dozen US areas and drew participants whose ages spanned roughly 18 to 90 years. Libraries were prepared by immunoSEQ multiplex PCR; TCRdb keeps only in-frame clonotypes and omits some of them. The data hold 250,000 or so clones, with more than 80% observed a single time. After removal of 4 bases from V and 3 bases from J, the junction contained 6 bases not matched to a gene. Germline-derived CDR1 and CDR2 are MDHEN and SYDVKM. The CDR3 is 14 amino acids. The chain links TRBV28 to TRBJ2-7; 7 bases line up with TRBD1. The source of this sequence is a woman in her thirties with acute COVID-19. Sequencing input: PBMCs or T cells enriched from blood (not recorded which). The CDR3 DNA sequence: TGTGCCAGCAGTTACCAGGGGGTAAGCTACGAGCAGTACTTC. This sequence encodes CASSYQGVSYEQYF. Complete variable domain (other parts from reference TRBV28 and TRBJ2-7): DVKVTQSSRYLVKRTGEKVFLECVQDMDHENMFWYRQDPGLGLRLIYFSYDVKMKEKGDIPEGYSVSREKKERFSLILESASTNQTSMYLCASSYQGVSYEQYFGPGTRLTVT.